This T cell receptor (beta chain) came from a study of blood T cell repertoires in COVID-19. Study at large: The United States, Italy and Spain were the sources of the acute and convalescent COVID-19 samples. Sample material is recorded as cDNA or gDNA derived from T cells, B-cell-depleted T cells, or PBMCs.

V shed 0 bases and J 5 bases; nucleotides not matched to a gene: 6. The germline gives CDR1 ENHRY, CDR2 SYGVKD. This CDR3 has 17 amino acids. How the authors handled the data: Amplification with reference gene primers provided the estimates of nucleated cell counts. Using immunoSEQ multiplex PCR, the repertoire was profiled, and TCRdb retains in-frame clones only, with some absent. Clone size and the V and J calls come from that table; the DNA yielded D and trimming. The table lists 20,000 to 30,000 clones, approximately 80% of them singletons. The source of this sequence is a human donor in a cohort sampled during active COVID-19. The chain carries TRBV10-3 and TRBJ2-1, with 11 positions matching TRBD2. Sequencing was done on a sample of peripheral blood. CDR3 residues: CAISESGTSGYNNEQFF. For the CDR3, the DNA is TGTGCCATCAGTGAGTCCGGGACTAGCGGTTATAACAATGAGCAGTTCTTC.